The sequence of this TCR beta chain was determined in a study of T cell repertoires in cytomegalovirus infection. TCRdb reprocessed the reads with MiXCR, giving one entry per CDR3 protein. The sample carries approximately 300,000 distinct CDR3 sequences, just under 30% recorded once. This CDR3 contains 16 residues. In germline, CDR1 is DFQATT, CDR2 SNEGSKA (reference sequence). V lost 3 bases and J lost 5; bases outside the gene matches: 11. Concerning this clonotype itself: Antigen specificity is unknown.

The TCR comes from a human donor in good health (CMV status not recorded). Some clones in this sample may be carry-over from other donors' samples. The chain combines TRBV20-1 with TRBJ2-5; the match to TRBD1 covers 11 bases. Sample: cultured PBMCs, taken from culture after CMV antigen stimulation. As DNA, the CDR3 is TGCAGTGCTAGTTTGGACAGGGGGCTTGGGGCGGAGACCCAGTACTTC. It is translated as CSASLDRGLGAETQYF.